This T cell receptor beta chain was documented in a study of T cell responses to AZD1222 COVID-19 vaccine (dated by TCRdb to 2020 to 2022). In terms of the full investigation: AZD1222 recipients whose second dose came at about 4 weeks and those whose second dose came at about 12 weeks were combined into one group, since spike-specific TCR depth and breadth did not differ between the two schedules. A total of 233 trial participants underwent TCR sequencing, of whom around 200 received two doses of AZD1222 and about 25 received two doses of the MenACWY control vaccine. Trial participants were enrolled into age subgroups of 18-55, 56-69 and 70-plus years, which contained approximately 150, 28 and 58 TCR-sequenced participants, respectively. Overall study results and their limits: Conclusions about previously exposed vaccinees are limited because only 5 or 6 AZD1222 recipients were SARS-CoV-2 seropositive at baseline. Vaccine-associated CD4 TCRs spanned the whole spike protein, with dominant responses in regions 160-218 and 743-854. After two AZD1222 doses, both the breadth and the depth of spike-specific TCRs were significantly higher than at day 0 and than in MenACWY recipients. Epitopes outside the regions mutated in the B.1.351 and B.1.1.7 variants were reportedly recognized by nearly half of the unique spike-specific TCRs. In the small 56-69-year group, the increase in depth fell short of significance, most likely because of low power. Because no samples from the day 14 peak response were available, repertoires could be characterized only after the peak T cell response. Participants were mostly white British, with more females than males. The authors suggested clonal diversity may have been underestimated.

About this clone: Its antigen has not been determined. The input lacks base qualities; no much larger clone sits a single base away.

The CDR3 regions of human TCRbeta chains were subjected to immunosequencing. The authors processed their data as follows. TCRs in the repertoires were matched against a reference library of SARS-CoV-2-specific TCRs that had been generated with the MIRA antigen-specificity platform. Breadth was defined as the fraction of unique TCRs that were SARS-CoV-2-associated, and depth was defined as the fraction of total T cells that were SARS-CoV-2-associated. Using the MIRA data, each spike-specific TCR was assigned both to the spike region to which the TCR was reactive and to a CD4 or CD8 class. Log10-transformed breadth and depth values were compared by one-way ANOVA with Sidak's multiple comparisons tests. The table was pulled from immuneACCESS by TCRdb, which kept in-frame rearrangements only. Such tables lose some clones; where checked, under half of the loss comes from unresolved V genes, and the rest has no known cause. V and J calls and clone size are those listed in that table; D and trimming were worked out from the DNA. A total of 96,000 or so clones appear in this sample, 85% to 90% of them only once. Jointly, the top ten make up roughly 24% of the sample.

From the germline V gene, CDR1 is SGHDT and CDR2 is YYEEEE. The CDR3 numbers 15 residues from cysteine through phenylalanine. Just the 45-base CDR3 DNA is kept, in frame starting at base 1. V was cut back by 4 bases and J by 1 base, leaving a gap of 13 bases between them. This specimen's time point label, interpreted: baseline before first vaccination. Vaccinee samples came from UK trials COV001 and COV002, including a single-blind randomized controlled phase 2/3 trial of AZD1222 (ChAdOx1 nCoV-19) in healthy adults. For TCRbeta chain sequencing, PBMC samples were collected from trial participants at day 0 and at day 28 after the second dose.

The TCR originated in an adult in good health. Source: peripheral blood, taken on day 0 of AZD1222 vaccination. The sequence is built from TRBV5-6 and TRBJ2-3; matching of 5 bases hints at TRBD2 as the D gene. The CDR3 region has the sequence CASSPGERGTDTQYF. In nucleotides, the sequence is TGTGCCAGCAGCCCGGGCGAGAGGGGCACAGATACGCAGTATTTT. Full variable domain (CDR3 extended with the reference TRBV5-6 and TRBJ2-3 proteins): DAGVTQSPTHLIKTRGQQVTLRCSPKSGHDTVSWYQQALGQGPQFIFQYYEEEERQRGNFPDRFSGHQFPNYSSELNVNALLLGDSALYLCASSPGERGTDTQYFGPGTRLTVL.